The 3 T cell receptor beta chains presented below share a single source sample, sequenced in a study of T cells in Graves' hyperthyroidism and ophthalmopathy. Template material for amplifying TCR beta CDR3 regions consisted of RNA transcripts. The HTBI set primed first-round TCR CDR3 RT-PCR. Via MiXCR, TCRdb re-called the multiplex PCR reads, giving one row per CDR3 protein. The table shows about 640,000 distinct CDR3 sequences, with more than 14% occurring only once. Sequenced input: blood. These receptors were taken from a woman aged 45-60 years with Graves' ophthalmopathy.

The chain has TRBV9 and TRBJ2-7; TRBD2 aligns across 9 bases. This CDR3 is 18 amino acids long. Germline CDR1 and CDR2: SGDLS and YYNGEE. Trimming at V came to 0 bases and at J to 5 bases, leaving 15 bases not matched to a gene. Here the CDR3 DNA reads TGTGCCAGCAGCGTAGATAGAGGGGCGGGAGGGCCGATGGACGAGCAGTACTTC. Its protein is CASSVDRGAGGPMDEQYF. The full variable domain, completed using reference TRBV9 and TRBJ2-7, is DSGVTQTPKHLITATGQRVTLRCSPRSGDLSVYWYQQSLDQGLQFLIQYYNGEERAKGNILERFSAQQFPDLHSELNLSSLELGDSALYFCASSVDRGAGGPMDEQYFGPGTRLTVT.

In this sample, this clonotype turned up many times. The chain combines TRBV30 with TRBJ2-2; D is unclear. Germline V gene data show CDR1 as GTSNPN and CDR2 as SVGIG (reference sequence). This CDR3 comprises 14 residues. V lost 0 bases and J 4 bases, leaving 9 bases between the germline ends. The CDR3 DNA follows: TGTGCCTGGAGTGTACTCTCTTCCACCGGGGAGCTGTTTTTT. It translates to CAWSVLSSTGELFF.

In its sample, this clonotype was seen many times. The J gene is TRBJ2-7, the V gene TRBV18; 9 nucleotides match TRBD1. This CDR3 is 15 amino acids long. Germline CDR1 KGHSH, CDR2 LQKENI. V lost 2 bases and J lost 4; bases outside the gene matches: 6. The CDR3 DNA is TGTGCCAGCTCACCAAAAACAGGGGGCGTGTACGAGCAGTACTTC. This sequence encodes CASSPKTGGVYEQYF.